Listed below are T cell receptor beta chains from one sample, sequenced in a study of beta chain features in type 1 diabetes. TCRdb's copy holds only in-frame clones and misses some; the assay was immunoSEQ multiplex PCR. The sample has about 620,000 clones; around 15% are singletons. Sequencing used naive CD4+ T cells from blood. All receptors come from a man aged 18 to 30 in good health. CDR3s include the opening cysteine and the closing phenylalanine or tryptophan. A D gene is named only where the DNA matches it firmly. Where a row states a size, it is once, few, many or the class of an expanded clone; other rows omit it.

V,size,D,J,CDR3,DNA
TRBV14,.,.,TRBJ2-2,CASSQTGPTNTGELFF,TGTGCCAGCAGCCAAACGGGGCCCACAAACACCGGGGAGCTGTTTTTT
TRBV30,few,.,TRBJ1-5,CAWSSRGRRQPQHF,TGTGCCTGGAGTAGCAGGGGTAGGCGTCAGCCCCAGCATTTT
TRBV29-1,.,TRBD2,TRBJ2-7,CSVESASGRDSSYEQYF,TGCAGCGTTGAATCGGCTAGCGGGAGGGATAGCTCCTACGAGCAGTACTTC
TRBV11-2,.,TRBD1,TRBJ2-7,CASSQRTGGTYEQYF,TGTGCCAGCAGCCAACGGACAGGGGGAACCTACGAGCAGTACTTC
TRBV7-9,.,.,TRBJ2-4,CASSLAHRVVGNIQYF,TGTGCCAGCAGCTTGGCCCACAGGGTGGTGGGAAACATTCAGTACTTC
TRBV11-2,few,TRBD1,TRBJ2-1,CASSRTGGASWNEQFF,TGTGCCAGCAGCCGGACAGGGGGGGCCAGTTGGAATGAGCAGTTCTTC
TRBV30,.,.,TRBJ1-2,CAWSDYGYTF,TGTGCCTGGAGTGACTATGGCTACACCTTC
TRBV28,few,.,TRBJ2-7,CASSLEGPPYEQYF,TGTGCCAGCAGTTTGGAAGGGCCGCCCTACGAGCAGTACTTC
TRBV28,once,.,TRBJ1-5,CASSSTLGRSNQPQHF,TGTGCCAGCAGTTCCACTCTCGGACGGAGCAATCAGCCCCAGCATTTT
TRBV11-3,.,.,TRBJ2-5,CASSLRTQETQYF,TGTGCCAGCAGCTTGCGGACCCAAGAGACCCAGTACTTC
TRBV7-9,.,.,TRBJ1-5,CASSPSRVGLNQPQHF,TGTGCCAGCAGCCCCTCACGCGTCGGTCTCAATCAGCCCCAGCATTTT
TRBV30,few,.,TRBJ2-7,CAWRSRDRSYEQYF,TGTGCCTGGAGGTCCCGGGACCGATCCTACGAGCAGTACTTC
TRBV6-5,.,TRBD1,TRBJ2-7,CASSYSRQGGHEQYF,TGTGCCAGCAGTTACTCGAGACAGGGTGGGCACGAGCAGTACTTC
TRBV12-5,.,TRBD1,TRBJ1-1,CASGLTGTVKNTEAFF,TGTGCTAGTGGTTTGACCGGGACAGTCAAGAACACTGAAGCTTTCTTT
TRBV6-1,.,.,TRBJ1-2,CASSDWVGGGYTF,TGTGCCAGCAGTGATTGGGTTGGGGGCGGCTACACCTTC
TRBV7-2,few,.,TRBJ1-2,CASSLGGRVNGYTF,TGTGCCAGCAGCTTAGGAGGGAGGGTAAATGGCTACACCTTC
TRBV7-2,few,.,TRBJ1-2,CASSPRAGHYGYTF,TGTGCCAGCAGTCCCCGGGCGGGACACTATGGCTACACCTTC
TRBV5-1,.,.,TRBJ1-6,CASSKKEGWNSPLHF,TGCGCCAGCAGCAAAAAGGAGGGGTGGAATTCACCCCTCCACTTT
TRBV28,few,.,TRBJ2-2,CASSLRTGELFF,TGTGCCAGCAGCCTAAGGACCGGGGAGCTGTTTTTT
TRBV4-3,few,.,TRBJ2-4,CASSQVGGAKNIQYF,TGCGCCAGCAGCCAAGTTGGGGGAGCCAAAAACATTCAGTACTTC
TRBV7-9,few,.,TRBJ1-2,CASSLLGLEYYGYTF,TGTGCCAGCAGCTTGTTGGGACTGGAATACTATGGCTACACCTTC
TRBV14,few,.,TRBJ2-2,CASSQEDGRVTGELFF,TGTGCCAGCAGCCAAGAAGACGGCAGGGTCACCGGGGAGCTGTTTTTT
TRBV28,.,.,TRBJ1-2,CASSFRTAFYGYTF,TGTGCCAGCAGTTTTCGGACAGCTTTCTATGGCTACACCTTC
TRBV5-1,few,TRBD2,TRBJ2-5,CASSARLAGSPETQYF,TGCGCCAGCAGCGCTAGACTAGCGGGGTCCCCAGAGACCCAGTACTTC
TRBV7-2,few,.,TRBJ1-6,CASSLDPGGPPLHF,TGTGCCAGCAGCTTAGACCCTGGGGGTCCACCCCTCCACTTT
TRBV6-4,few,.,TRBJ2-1,CASSLQGSYEQFF,TGTGCCAGCAGTCTGCAGGGGAGTTATGAGCAGTTCTTC
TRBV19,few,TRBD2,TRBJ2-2,CASSISGTSVGELFF,TGTGCCAGTAGTATATCCGGGACTAGCGTCGGGGAGCTGTTTTTT
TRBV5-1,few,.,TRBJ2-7,CASSSQSQVLYEQYF,TGCGCCAGCAGCTCCCAATCACAGGTGCTCTACGAGCAGTACTTC
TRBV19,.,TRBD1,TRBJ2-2,CASRPLGQGATGELFF,TGTGCCAGTAGGCCCTTGGGACAGGGGGCCACCGGGGAGCTGTTTTTT
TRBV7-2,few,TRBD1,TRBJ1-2,CASSSDRGNYGYTF,TGTGCCAGCAGCTCCGACAGGGGAAACTATGGCTACACCTTC
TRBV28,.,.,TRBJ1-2,CASRPANIYGYTF,TGTGCCAGCAGACCGGCCAATATCTATGGCTACACCTTC
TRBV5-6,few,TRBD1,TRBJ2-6,CASSLQGAPDVLTF,TGTGCCAGCAGCTTACAGGGGGCGCCCGACGTCCTGACTTTC
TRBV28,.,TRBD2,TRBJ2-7,CASSFSGSYEQYF,TGTGCCAGCAGTTTTAGCGGGAGTTACGAGCAGTACTTC
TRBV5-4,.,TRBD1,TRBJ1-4,CASSRARQGSEKLFF,TGTGCCAGCAGCCGAGCGCGACAGGGGAGTGAAAAACTGTTTTTT
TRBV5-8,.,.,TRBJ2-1,CASSLELWKEQFF,TGTGCCAGCAGCTTGGAACTCTGGAAAGAGCAGTTCTTC
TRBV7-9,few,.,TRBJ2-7,CASRHLSRGSEEQYF,TGTGCCAGCAGGCATTTAAGCCGGGGCTCTGAGGAGCAGTACTTC
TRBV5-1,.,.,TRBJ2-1,CASSLEGGSYNEQFF,TGCGCCAGCAGCTTGGAAGGCGGTTCCTACAATGAGCAGTTCTTC
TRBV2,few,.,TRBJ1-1,CASSVRANTEAFF,TGTGCCAGCAGTGTCAGGGCCAACACTGAAGCTTTCTTT
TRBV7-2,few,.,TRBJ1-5,CASSLAIRAYSNQPQHF,TGTGCCAGCAGCTTAGCGATACGGGCCTATAGCAATCAGCCCCAGCATTTT
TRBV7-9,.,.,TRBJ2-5,CASSYPTATQETQYF,TGTGCCAGCAGTTACCCCACAGCGACCCAAGAGACCCAGTACTTC
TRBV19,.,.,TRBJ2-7,CASSRAVSYEQYF,TGTGCCAGTAGTCGGGCAGTCTCCTACGAGCAGTACTTC
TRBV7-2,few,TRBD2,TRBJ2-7,CASSLLGLAGLYEQYF,TGTGCCAGCAGCTTATTGGGACTAGCGGGACTCTACGAGCAGTACTTC
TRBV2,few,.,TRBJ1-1,CASMSRGLSNTEAFF,TGTGCCAGCATGAGCAGGGGACTTAGTAACACTGAAGCTTTCTTT
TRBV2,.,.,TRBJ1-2,CASSEWGDYGYTF,TGTGCCAGCAGTGAATGGGGGGACTATGGCTACACCTTC
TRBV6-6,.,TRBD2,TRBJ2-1,CASSFISGSSYNEQFF,TGTGCCAGCAGCTTTATTAGCGGGAGCTCCTACAATGAGCAGTTCTTC
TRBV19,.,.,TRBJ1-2,CASSSNYGYTF,TGTGCCAGTAGCTCCAACTATGGCTACACCTTC
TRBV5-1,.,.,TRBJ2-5,CASSLDPGRETQYF,TGCGCCAGCAGCTTGGACCCGGGTCGGGAGACCCAGTACTTC